This record looks at one TCR beta chain sequence and its context. The antigen remains unidentified. The data stem from a study of T-cell reconstitution after alpha-beta-depleted transplantation in children. Study-level results: From surviving recipient T cells and thymic progenitors came the high day-60 TCRbeta diversity observed in some patients. As was reported, about two months after transplant, alpha-beta T cells came from several hundred expanded graft clones.

Trimming shortened V by 6 bases and J by 2 bases, and 16 bases separated the two germline ends. The CDR3 spans 15 residues. Unique molecular identifiers were incorporated into the prepared TCRbeta library. From the PCR reads, TCRdb called clonotypes with MiXCR, one entry per CDR3 protein. The profile covers about 250,000 distinct CDR3 sequences, with around 25% appearing a single time and 4.5% to 5.5% taken by the ten largest. The sample here was PBMCs, mostly from graft donor cells, taken 360 days after TCRalphabeta/CD19-depleted stem cell transplant. V and J are TRBV12-3 or TRBV12-4 and TRBJ2-5; D is perhaps TRBD2 (7 bases). The TCR sequence derives from a female patient aged 2-10 years who had a stem cell transplant for congenital amegakaryocytic thrombocytopenia, so the T cells may come from the graft donor. The CDR3 loop reads CASSPLGGRQETQYF. DNA for the CDR3: TGTGCCAGCAGCCCCTTGGGGGGGCGGCAAGAGACCCAGTACTTC.